This T cell receptor (beta chain) comes out of a study of blood T cell repertoires in COVID-19. The V and J ends lost 5 bases and 4 bases, in that order; junction bases with no gene match: 4. The CDR3 spans 14 residues. The germline V gene has CDR1 KGHDR and CDR2 SFDVKD. Profiled with immunoSEQ multiplex PCR; TCRdb holds only in-frame clones, not every one. The data show hundreds of thousands of clones, 83% seen once. Adults between roughly 18 and 95 years of age took part from 24 US areas. Allocation to cohorts depended on clinical history reported by the participants. This TCR was sampled from a woman aged 45-59 years who had been exposed to COVID-19. The chain links TRBV24-1 to TRBJ2-3, with 8 bases lining up with TRBD1. Material: PBMCs or T cells enriched from blood (not recorded which). CDR3: CATSGDRGSDTQYF. CDR3 in DNA: TGTGCCACCAGTGGTGACAGGGGATCAGATACGCAGTATTTT.